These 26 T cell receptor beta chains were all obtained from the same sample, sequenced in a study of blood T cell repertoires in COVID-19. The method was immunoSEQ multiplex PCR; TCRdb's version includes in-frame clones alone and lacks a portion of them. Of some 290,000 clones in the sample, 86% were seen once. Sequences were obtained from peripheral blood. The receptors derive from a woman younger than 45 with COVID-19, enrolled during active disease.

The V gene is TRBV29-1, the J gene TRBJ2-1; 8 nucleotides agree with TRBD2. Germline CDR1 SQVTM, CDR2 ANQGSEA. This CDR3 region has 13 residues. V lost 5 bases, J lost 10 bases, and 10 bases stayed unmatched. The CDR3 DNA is TGCAGCGTTCCTAGGGGCAGCGGGGGAGAGCAGTTCTTC. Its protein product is CSVPRGSGGEQFF.

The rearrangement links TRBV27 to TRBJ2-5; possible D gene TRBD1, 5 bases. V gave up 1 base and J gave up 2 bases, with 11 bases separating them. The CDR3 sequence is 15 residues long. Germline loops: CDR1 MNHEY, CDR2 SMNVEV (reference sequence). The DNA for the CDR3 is TGTGCCAGCAGTTTATTGCAGGGTTTTCAAGAGACCCAGTACTTC. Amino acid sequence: CASSLLQGFQETQYF.

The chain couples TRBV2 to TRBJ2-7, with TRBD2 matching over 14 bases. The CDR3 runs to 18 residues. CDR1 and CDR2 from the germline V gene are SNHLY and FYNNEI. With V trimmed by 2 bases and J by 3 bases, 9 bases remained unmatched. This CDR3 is CASSERGLAGEAGYEQYF. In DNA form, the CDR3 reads TGTGCCAGCAGTGAAAGGGGACTAGCGGGGGAAGCCGGCTACGAGCAGTACTTC.

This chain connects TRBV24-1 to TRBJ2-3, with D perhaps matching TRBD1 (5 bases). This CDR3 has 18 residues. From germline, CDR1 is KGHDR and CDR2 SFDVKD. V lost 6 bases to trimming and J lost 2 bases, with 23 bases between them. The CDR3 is CATSPRSSTATTTDTQYF. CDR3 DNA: TGTGCCACCAGTCCCCGATCTTCGACAGCAACTACCACAGATACGCAGTATTTT.

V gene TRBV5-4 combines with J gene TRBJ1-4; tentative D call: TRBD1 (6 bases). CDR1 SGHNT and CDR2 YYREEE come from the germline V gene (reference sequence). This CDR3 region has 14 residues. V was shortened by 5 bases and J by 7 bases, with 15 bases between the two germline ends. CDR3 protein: CASSIDRRSEKLFF. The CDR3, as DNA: TGTGCCAGCAGTATCGACAGGAGGTCTGAAAAACTGTTTTTT.

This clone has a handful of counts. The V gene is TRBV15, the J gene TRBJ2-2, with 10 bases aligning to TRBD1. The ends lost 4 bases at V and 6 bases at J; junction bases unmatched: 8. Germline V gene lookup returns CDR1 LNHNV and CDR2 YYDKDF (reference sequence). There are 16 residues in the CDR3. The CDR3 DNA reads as TGTGCCACCAGCAATAGACAGGGGGCCGTATCCGGGGAGCTGTTTTTT. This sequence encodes CATSNRQGAVSGELFF.

CDR3: CASSLARANTGELFF. Written as DNA, the CDR3 is TGCGCCAGCAGCTTGGCCAGGGCGAACACCGGGGAGCTGTTTTTT. The V and J genes are TRBV5-1 and TRBJ2-2; the D gene is possibly TRBD1 (5 bases). Germline assignment: CDR1 SGHRS and CDR2 YFSETQ. Trimming cost V 0 bases and J 0 bases, with 6 bases left between them. This CDR3 region has 15 residues. Full variable domain (remainder filled in from reference TRBV5-1 and TRBJ2-2): KAGVTQTPRYLIKTRGQQVTLSCSPISGHRSVSWYQQTPGQGLQFLFEYFSETQRNKGNFPGRFSGRQFSNSRSEMNVSTLELGDSALYLCASSLARANTGELFFGEGSRLTVL.

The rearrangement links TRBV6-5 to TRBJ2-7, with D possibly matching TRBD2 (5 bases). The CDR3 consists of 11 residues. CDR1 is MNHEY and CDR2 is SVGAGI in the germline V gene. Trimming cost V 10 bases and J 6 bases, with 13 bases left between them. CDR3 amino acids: CATVLVGEQYF. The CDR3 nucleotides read TGTGCCACCGTACTAGTAGGCGAGCAGTACTTC.

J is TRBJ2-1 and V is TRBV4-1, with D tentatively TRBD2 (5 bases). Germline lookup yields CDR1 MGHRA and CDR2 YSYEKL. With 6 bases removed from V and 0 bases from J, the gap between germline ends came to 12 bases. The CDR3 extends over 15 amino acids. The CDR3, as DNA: TGCGCCAGCAGGGGGAGCGATTCCTCCTACAATGAGCAGTTCTTC. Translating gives CASRGSDSSYNEQFF.

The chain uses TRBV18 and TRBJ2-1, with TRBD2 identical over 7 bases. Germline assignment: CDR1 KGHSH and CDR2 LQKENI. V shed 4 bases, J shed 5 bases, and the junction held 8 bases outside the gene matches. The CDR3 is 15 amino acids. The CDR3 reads CASSQAGILNNEQFF. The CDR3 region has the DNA TGTGCCAGCTCACAAGCGGGGATCCTAAACAATGAGCAGTTCTTC.

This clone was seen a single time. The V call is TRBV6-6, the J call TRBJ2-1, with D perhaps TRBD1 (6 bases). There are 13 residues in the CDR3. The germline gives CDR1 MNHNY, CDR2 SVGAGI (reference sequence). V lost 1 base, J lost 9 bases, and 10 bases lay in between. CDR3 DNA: TGTGCCAGCAGTTACTGCGACAGGTGTGAGCAGTTCTTC. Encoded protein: CASSYCDRCEQFF.

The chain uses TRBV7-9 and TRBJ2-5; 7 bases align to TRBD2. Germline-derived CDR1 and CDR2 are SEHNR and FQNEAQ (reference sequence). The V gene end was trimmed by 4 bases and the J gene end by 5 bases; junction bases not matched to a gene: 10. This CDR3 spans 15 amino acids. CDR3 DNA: TGTGCCAGCAGCTACTCCGGGGGGTATGGGGAGACCCAGTACTTC. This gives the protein CASSYSGGYGETQYF.

CDR3 sequence reads: CSVIDTLSSYEQYF. CDR3 sequence (DNA): TGCAGCGTTATAGACACCCTTAGCTCCTACGAGCAGTACTTC. V gene TRBV29-1 combines with J gene TRBJ2-7, with D unclear. From germline, CDR1 is SQVTM and CDR2 ANQGSEA. This CDR3 spans 14 amino acids. Trimming pared 5 bases from V and 0 bases from J, leaving 14 bases between.

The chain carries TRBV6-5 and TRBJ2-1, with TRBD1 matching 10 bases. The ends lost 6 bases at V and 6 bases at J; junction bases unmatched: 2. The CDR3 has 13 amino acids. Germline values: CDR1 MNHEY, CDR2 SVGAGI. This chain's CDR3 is CASRGQGVNEQFF. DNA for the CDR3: TGTGCCAGCAGAGGACAGGGGGTCAATGAGCAGTTCTTC.

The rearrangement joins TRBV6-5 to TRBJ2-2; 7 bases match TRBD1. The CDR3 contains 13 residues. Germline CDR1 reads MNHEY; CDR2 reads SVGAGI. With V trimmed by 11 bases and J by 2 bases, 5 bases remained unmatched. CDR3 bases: TGTGCCGCCCGGGACAGAAACACCGGGGAGCTGTTTTTT. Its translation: CAARDRNTGELFF.

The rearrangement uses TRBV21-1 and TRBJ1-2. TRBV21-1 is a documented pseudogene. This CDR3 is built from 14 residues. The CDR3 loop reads CASSPLPRSGGYTF. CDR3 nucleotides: TGTGCCAGCAGCCCTCTCCCAAGGAGTGGTGGCTACACCTTC.

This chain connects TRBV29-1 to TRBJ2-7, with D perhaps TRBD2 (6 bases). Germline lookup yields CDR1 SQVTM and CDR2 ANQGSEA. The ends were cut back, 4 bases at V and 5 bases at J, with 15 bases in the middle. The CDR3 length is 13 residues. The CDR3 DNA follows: TGCAGCGTTGCGGGGGTTGTTGCCCACGAGCAGTACTTC. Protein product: CSVAGVVAHEQYF.

The CDR3 protein is CAWSATAAGELFF. The CDR3 DNA sequence: TGTGCCTGGAGTGCAACAGCGGCCGGGGAGCTGTTTTTT. The chain is built from TRBV30 and TRBJ2-2; a weak D match, TRBD2 (5 bases). CDR3 length equals 13 residues. The V and J ends lost 1 base and 6 bases respectively, with 9 bases between them. Germline CDR1 and CDR2: GTSNPN and SVGIG (reference sequence). The full variable domain, with the rest looked up from reference TRBV30 and TRBJ2-2, is SQTIHQWPATLVQPVGSPLSLECTVEGTSNPNLYWYRQAAGRGLQLLFYSVGIGQISSEVPQNLSASRPQDRQFILSSKKLLLSDSGFYLCAWSATAAGELFFGEGSRLTVL.

The CDR3: CASSYGAEGGEKLFF. DNA of the CDR3: TGTGCCAGCTCCTACGGGGCGGAGGGTGGCGAAAAACTGTTTTTT. The V and J genes are TRBV6-6 and TRBJ1-4, with D possibly being TRBD1 (5 bases). The germline gives CDR1 MNHNY, CDR2 SVGAGI (reference sequence). CDR3 size: 15 residues. With 8 bases removed from V and 8 bases from J, the gap between germline ends came to 21 bases.

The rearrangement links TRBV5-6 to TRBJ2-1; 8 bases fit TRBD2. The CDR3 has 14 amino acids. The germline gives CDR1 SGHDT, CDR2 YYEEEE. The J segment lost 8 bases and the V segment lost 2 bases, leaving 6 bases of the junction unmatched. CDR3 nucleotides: TGTGCCAGCAGCTTTAACGGGGGGGCATATGAGCAGTTCTTC. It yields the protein CASSFNGGAYEQFF.

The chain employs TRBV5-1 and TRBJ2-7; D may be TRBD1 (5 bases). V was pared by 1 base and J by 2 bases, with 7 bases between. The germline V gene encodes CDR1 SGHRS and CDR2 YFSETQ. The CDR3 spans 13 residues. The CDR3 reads CASSLQGTYEQYF. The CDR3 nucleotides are TGCGCCAGCAGCTTGCAGGGAACCTACGAGCAGTACTTC.

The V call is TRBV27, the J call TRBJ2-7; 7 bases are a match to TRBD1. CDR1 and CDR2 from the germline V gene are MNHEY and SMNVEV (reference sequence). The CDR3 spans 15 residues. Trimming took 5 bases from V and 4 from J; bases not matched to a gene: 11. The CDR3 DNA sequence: TGTGCCAGCAGTCCGTACCGGGACAGCCTTTACGAGCAGTACTTC. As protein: CASSPYRDSLYEQYF.

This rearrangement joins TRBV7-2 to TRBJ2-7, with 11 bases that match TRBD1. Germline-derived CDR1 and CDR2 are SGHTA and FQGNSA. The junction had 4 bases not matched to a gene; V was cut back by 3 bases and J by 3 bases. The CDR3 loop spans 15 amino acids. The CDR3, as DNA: TGTGCCAGCAGCTTCCCCGGGACAGGGGGCTACGAGCAGTACTTC. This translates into CASSFPGTGGYEQYF.

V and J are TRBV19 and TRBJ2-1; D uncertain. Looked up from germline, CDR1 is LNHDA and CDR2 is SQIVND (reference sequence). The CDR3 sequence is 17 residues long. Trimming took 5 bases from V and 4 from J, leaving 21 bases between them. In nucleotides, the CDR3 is TGTGCCAGTAGTGGCCGACTGGGTCCGCCGATATACAATGAGCAGTTCTTC. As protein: CASSGRLGPPIYNEQFF.

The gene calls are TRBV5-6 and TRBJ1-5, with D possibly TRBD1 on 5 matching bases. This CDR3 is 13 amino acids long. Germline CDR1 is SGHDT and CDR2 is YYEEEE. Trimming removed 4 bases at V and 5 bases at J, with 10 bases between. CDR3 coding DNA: TGTGCCAGCAGCCGGACAAGATATCAGCCCCAGCATTTT. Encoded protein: CASSRTRYQPQHF.

The CDR3 protein is CASSTTVGGGSYEQYF. The CDR3, as DNA: TGTGCCAGCAGCACTACCGTCGGTGGCGGCTCCTACGAGCAGTACTTC. The V gene is TRBV11-2, the J gene TRBJ2-7; D unclear. The CDR3 length is 16 residues. Germline V gene lookup returns CDR1 SGHAT and CDR2 FQNNGV. Trimming removed 5 bases from V and 0 bases from J, with 17 bases in between.